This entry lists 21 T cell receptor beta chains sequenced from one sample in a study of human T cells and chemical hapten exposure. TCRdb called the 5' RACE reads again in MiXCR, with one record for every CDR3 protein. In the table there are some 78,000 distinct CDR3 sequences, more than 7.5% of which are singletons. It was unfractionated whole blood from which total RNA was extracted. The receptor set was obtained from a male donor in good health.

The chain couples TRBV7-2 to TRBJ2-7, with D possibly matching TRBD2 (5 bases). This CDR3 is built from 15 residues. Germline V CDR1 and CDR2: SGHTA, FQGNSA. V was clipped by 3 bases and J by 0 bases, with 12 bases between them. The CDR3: CASSFHMTTSYEQYF. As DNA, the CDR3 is TGTGCCAGCAGCTTTCACATGACTACCTCCTACGAGCAGTACTTC.

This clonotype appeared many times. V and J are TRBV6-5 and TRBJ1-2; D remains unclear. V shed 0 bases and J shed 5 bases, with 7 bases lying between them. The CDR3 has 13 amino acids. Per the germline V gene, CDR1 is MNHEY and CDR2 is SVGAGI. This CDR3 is CASSYSLEYGYTF. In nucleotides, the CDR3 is TGTGCCAGCAGTTACTCTTTGGAATATGGCTACACCTTC.

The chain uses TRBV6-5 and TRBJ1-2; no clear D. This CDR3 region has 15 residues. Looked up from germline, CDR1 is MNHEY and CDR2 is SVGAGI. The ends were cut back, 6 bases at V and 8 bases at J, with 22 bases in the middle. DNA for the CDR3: TGTGCCAGCAGCCCATTTCTGGAAGGGTTAAAGGGCTACACCTTC. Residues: CASSPFLEGLKGYTF.

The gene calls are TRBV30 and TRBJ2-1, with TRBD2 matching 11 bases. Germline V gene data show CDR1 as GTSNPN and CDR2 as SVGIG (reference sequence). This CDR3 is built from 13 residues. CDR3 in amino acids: CAVVAGGPREQFF. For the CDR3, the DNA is TGTGCGGTTGTAGCGGGAGGGCCAAGGGAGCAGTTCTTC.

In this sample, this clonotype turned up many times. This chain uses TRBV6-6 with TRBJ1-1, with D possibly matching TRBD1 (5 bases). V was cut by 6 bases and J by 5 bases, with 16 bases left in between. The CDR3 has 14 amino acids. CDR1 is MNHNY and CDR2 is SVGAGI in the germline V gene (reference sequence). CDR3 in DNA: TGTGCCAGCAGCCACGCGGGGCTGGAGACTGAAGCTTTCTTT. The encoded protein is CASSHAGLETEAFF.

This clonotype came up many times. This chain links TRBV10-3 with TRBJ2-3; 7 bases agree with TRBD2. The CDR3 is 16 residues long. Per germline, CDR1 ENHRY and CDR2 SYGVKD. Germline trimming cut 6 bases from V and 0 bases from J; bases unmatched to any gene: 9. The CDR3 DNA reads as TGTGCCATCAGAAAAATAGCGGGCCTAAGCACAGATACGCAGTATTTT. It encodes CAIRKIAGLSTDTQYF.

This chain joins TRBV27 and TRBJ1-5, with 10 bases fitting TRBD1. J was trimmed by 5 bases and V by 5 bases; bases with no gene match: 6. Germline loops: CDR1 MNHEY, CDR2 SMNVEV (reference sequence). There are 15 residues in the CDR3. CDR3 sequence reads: CASSPRQGADQPQHF. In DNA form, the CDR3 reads TGTGCCAGCAGTCCCCGACAGGGGGCGGATCAGCCCCAGCATTTT.

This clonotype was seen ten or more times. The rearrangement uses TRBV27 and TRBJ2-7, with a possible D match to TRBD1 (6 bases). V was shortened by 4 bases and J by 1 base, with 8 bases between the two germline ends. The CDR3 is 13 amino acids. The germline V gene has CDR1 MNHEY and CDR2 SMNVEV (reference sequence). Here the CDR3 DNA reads TGTGCCAGCAGTTCAGGACAGTCCTACGAGCAGTACTTC. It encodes CASSSGQSYEQYF.

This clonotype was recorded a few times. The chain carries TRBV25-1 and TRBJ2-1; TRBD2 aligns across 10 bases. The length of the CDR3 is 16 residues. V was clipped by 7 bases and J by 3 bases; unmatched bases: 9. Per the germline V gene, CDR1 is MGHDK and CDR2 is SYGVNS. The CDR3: CASTRRTSGGYNEQFF. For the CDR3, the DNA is TGTGCCAGCACACGCCGGACTAGCGGAGGCTACAATGAGCAGTTCTTC.

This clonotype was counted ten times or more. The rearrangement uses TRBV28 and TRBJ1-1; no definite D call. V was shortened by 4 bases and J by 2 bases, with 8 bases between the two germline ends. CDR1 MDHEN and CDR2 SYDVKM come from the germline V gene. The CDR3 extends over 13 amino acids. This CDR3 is CASSSPDNTEAFF. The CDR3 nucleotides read TGTGCCAGCAGTTCCCCAGATAACACTGAAGCTTTCTTT.

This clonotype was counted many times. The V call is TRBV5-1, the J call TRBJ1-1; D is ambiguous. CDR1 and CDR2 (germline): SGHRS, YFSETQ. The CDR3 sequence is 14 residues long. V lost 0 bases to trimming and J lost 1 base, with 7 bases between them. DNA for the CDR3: TGCGCCAGCAGCTTGGACGGGCCGAACACTGAAGCTTTCTTT. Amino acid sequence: CASSLDGPNTEAFF. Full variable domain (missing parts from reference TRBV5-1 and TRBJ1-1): KAGVTQTPRYLIKTRGQQVTLSCSPISGHRSVSWYQQTPGQGLQFLFEYFSETQRNKGNFPGRFSGRQFSNSRSEMNVSTLELGDSALYLCASSLDGPNTEAFFGQGTRLTVV.

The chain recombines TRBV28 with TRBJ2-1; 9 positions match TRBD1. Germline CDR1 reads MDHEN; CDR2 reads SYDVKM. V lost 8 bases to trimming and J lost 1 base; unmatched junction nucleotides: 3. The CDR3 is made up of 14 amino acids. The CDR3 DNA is TGTGCCAGCCAGACAGGGGGGTCCTACAATGAGCAGTTCTTC. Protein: CASQTGGSYNEQFF. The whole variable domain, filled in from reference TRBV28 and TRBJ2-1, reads DVKVTQSSRYLVKRTGEKVFLECVQDMDHENMFWYRQDPGLGLRLIYFSYDVKMKEKGDIPEGYSVSREKKERFSLILESASTNQTSMYLCASQTGGSYNEQFFGPGTRLTVL.

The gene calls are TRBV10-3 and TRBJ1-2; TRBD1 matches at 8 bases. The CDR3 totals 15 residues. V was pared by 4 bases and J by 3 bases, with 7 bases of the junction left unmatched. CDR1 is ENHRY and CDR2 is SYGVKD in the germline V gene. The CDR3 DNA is TGTGCCATCAGTGCCTTTGACAGGGGTGACTATGGCTACACCTTC. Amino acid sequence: CAISAFDRGDYGYTF.

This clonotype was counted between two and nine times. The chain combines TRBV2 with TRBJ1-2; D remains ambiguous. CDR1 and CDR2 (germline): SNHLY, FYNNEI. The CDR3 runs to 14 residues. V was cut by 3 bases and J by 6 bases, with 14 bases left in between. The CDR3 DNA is TGTGCCAGCAGTGAGATAAGAGGGCGAGATGGCTACACCTTC. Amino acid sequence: CASSEIRGRDGYTF.

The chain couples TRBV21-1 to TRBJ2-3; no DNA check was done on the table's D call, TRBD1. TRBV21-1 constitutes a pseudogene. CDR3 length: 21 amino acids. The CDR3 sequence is CASSTNSGTGMASRQPDTQYF. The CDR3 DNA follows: TGTGCCAGCAGCACCAACTCCGGGACAGGTATGGCAAGTCGCCAACCAGATACGCAGTATTTT.

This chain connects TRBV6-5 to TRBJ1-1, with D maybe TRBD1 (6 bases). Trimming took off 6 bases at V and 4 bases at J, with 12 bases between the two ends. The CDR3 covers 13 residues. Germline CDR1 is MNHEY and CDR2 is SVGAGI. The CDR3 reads CASSVRGSTEAFF. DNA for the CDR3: TGTGCCAGCAGCGTCAGGGGTAGCACTGAAGCTTTCTTT.

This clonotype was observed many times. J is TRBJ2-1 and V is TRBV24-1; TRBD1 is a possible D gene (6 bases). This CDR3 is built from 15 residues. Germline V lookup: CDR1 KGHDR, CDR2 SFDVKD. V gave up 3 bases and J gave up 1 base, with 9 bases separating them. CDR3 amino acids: CATSDTGRSYNEQFF. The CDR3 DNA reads TGTGCCACCAGTGATACAGGGCGATCCTACAATGAGCAGTTCTTC.

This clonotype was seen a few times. The CDR3: CASSYGPLAPNQPQHF. Here the CDR3 DNA reads TGTGCCAGCAGTTACGGCCCGTTAGCCCCCAATCAGCCCCAGCATTTT. V usage is TRBV12-3 or TRBV12-4 and J usage is TRBJ1-5; unclear D gene. Trimming shortened V by 4 bases and J by 3 bases, and 16 bases separated the two germline ends. The CDR3 loop spans 16 amino acids.

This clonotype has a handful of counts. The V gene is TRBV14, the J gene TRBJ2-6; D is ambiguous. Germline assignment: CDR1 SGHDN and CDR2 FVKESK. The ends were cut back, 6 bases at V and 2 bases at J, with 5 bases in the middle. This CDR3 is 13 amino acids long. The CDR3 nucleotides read TGTGCCAGCAGAGCTCCTGGGGCCAACGTCCTGACTTTC. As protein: CASRAPGANVLTF.

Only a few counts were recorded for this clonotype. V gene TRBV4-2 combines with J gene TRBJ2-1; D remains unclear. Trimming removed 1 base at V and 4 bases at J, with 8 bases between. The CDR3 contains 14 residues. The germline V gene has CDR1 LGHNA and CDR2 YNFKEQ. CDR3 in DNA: TGTGCCAGCAGCCAAGTGGGTCAATACAATGAGCAGTTCTTC. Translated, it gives CASSQVGQYNEQFF.

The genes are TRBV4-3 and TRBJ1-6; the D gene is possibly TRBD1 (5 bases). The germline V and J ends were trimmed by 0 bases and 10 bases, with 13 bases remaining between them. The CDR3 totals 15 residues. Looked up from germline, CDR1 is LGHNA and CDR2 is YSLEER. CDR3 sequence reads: CASSQDRTRNSPLHF. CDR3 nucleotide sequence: TGCGCCAGCAGCCAAGATCGGACAAGAAACTCACCCCTCCACTTT.